The 3 T cell receptor beta chains in this list originate from one sample, sequenced in a study of cytomegalovirus exposure and HLA in healthy donors. PCR employed 60 Vbeta and 13 Jbeta primers. TCRdb keeps only in-frame clones here, not all; method: immunoSEQ multiplex PCR. The table records about 130,000 clones, 8% to 9.5% of them present only once. The sequenced material came from PBMCs. Receptor source: a middle-aged man in good health and CMV-seronegative.

In its sample, this clone was seen a few times. The chain couples TRBV29-1 to TRBJ2-2; D is uncertain. The ends were cut back, 5 bases at V and 3 bases at J, with 4 bases in the middle. CDR1 is SQVTM, CDR2 ANQGSEA, per germline. The CDR3 covers 11 residues. CDR3 in amino acids: CSVRYTGELFF. The CDR3 DNA is TGCAGCGTTCGGTACACCGGGGAGCTGTTTTTT.

This clone has just a few counts. The chain employs TRBV15 and TRBJ1-5; D is ambiguous. CDR3 length: 15 amino acids. The ends were cut back, 3 bases at V and 0 bases at J, with 9 bases in the middle. Germline lookup yields CDR1 LNHNV and CDR2 YYDKDF (reference sequence). The CDR3 nucleotides read TGTGCCACCAGCAGTCACGGAGATAGCAATCAGCCCCAGCATTTT. Translation gives CATSSHGDSNQPQHF.

The genes are TRBV11-1 and TRBJ2-5; TRBD1 aligns across 7 bases. The CDR3 runs 16 residues. V was clipped by 3 bases and J by 0 bases; unmatched bases: 7. Germline CDR1 and CDR2: SGHAT and FQDESV (reference sequence). This chain's CDR3 is CASSLEMGTDQETQYF. The CDR3 DNA follows: TGTGCCAGCAGCTTGGAAATGGGGACAGACCAAGAGACCCAGTACTTC.